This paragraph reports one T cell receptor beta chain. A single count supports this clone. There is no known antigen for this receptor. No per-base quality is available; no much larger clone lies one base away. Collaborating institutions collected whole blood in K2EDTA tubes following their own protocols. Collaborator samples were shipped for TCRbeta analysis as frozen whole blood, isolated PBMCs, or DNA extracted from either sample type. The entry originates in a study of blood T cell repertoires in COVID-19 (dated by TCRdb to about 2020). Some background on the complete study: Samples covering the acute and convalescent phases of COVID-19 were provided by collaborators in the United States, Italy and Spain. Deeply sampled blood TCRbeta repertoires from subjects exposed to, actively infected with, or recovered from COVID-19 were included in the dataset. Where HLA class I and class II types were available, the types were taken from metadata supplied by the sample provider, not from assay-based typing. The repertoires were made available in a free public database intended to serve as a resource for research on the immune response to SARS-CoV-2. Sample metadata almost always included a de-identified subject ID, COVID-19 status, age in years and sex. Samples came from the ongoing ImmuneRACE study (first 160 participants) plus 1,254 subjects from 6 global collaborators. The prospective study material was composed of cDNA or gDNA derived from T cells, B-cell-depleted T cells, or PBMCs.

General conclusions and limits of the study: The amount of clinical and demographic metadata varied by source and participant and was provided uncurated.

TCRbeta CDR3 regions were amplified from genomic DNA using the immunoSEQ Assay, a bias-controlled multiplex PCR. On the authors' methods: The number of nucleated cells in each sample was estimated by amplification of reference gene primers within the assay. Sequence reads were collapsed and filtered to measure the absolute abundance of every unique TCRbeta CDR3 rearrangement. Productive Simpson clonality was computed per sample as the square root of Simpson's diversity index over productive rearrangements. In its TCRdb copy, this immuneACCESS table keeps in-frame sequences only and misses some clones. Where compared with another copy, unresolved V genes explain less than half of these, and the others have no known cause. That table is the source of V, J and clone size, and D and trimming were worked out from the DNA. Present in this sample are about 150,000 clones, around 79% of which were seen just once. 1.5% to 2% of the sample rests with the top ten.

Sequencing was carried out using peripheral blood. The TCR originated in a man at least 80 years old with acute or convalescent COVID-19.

The nucleotide sequence reads TGTGCCAGCCGGAGAGACAGCACCGGGGAGCTGTTTTTT. Translated, this gives CASRRDSTGELFF. The rearrangement combines TRBV2 with TRBJ2-2, and the D gene may be TRBD1, 5 bases matching. The CDR3 runs 13 amino acids, cysteine and phenylalanine included. Only the CDR3 DNA is retained, 39 bases long and in frame from the first base. CDR1 SNHLY and CDR2 FYNNEI are derived from the germline V gene. A distance of 11 bases separates the germline ends of V and J, which lose 8 bases and 4 bases respectively.